The 7 T cell receptor beta chains below come from one sample, sequenced in a study of blood T cells in healthy people across ages. A second PCR, run for about 7 to 11 cycles, used a sample-barcoded 5' primer plus a J-beta primer mix. TCRdb analysed the 5' RACE reads with MiXCR anew, one entry per CDR3 protein. The sample has about 1.7 million distinct CDR3 sequences, 28% seen once. Specimen: blood. The receptor set was obtained from a woman aged 25 to 39 in good health.

This clonotype was counted a few times. The chain employs TRBV6-2 or TRBV6-3 and TRBJ1-2; D not certain. Germline loops: CDR1 MNHEY, CDR2 SVGEGT. The CDR3 is made up of 14 amino acids. V gave up 5 bases and J gave up 2 bases, with 12 bases separating them. The CDR3 nucleotides read TGTGCCAGCAGTGAACCACATTCGAACTATGGCTACACCTTC. Amino acids: CASSEPHSNYGYTF.

In DNA, the CDR3 is TGTGCCAGCAGCTTAGCGAATTTTCCGGGGCCCTCTGGGGCCAACGTCCTGACTTTC. This gives the protein CASSLANFPGPSGANVLTF. This rearrangement joins TRBV7-6 to TRBJ2-6; D may be TRBD1 or TRBD2 (5 bases each). V was clipped by 0 bases and J by 0 bases, with 15 bases between them. The germline V gene encodes CDR1 SGHVS and CDR2 FNYEAQ. This CDR3 region has 19 residues.

With regard to this clonotype: This may arise from a read error, as a much more abundant clone is one base away. The gene calls are TRBV11-2 and TRBJ2-7, with D hard to call. CDR1 and CDR2 (germline): SGHAT, FQNNGV. The CDR3 has 13 residues. V lost 7 bases and J lost 0, with 10 bases in between. As DNA, the CDR3 is TGTGCCAGCACCCTACCCTACTCCTACGAGCAGTACTTC. Protein product: CASTLPYSYEQYF.

This clonotype occurred a few times. The CDR3 DNA reads TGTGCCAGCAGCGCAAGGGGTGACAGCAACAATGAGCAGTTCTTC. Protein sequence: CASSARGDSNNEQFF. V gene TRBV7-9 combines with J gene TRBJ2-1, with D possibly TRBD1 on 5 matching bases. The CDR3 has 15 residues. V dropped 5 bases and J dropped 5 bases, with 16 bases sitting between them. Germline V lookup: CDR1 SEHNR, CDR2 FQNEAQ (reference sequence).

The V gene is TRBV12-3 or TRBV12-4, the J gene TRBJ2-3, with 10 bases matching TRBD2. V shed 1 base, J shed 14 bases, and the junction held 3 bases outside the gene matches. The CDR3 has 12 amino acids. In DNA, the CDR3 is TGTGCCAGCAGTTTAGTGGGACTAGCGTCGTATTTT. Its protein product is CASSLVGLASYF.

The CDR3 is CASSPFLELATNTGELFF. In nucleotides, the CDR3 is TGTGCCAGCTCACCCTTCCTTGAACTAGCGACAAACACCGGGGAGCTGTTTTTT. This chain uses TRBV18 with TRBJ2-2; 7 positions match TRBD2. With 3 bases clipped from V and 2 bases from J, the junction kept 12 bases outside the gene matches. This CDR3 spans 18 amino acids. Germline lookup yields CDR1 KGHSH and CDR2 LQKENI.

The chain uses TRBV6-1 and TRBJ1-5; D is unresolved. CDR3 length: 15 residues. V shed 1 base and J shed 3 bases, with 10 bases lying between them. Germline V gene data show CDR1 as MNHNS and CDR2 as SASEGT. The CDR3 sequence: CASSEGFGTNQPQHF. The CDR3 DNA reads TGTGCCAGCAGTGAAGGATTCGGCACCAATCAGCCCCAGCATTTT.